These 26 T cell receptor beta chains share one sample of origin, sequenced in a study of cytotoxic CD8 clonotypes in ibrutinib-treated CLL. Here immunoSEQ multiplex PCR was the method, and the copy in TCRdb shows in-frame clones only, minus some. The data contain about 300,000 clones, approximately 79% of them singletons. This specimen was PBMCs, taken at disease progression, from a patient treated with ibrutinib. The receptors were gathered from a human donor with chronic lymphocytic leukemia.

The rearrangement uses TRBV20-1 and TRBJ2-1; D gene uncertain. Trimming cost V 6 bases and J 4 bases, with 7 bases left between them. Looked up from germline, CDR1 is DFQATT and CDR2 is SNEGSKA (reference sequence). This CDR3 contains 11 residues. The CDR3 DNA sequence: TGCAGTGCCCGATGGTACAATGAGCAGTTCTTC. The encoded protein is CSARWYNEQFF.

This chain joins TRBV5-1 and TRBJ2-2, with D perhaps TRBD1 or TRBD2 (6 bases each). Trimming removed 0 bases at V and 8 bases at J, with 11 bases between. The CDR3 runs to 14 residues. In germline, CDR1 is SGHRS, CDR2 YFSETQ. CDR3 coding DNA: TGCGCCAGCAGCTTGGCCGGGGGCCCGGGGGAGCTGTTTTTT. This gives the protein CASSLAGGPGELFF.

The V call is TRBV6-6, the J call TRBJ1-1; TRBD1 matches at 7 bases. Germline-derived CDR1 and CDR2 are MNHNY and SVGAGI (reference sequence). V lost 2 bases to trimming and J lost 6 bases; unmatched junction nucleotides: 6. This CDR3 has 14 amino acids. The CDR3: CASSYLPGGSEAFF. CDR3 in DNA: TGTGCCAGCAGTTACCTGCCAGGGGGTTCTGAAGCTTTCTTT.

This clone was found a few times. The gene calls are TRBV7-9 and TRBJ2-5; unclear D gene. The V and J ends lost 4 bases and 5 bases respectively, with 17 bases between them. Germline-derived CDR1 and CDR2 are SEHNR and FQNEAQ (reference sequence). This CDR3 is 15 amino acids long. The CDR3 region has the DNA TGTGCCAGCAGCTCGAGTATCCCCGGCAGGGAGACCCAGTACTTC. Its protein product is CASSSSIPGRETQYF.

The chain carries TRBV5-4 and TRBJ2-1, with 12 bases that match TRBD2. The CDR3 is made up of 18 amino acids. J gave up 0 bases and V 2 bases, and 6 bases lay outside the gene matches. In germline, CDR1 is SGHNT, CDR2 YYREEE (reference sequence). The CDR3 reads CASSFGLAGLGSYNEQFF. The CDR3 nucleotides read TGTGCCAGCAGCTTCGGACTAGCGGGATTGGGCTCCTACAATGAGCAGTTCTTC.

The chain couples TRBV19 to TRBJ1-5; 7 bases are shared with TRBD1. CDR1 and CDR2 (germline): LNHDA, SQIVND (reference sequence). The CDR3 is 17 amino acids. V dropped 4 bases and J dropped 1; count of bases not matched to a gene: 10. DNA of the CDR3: TGTGCCAGTAGTACAGCAACGGGGACAGAAAGCAATCAGCCCCAGCATTTT. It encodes CASSTATGTESNQPQHF.

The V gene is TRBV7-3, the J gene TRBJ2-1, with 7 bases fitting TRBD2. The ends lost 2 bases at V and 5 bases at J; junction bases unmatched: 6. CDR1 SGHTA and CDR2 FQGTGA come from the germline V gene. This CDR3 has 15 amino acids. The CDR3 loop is CASSLSLGTNNEQFF. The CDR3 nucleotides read TGTGCCAGCAGCTTATCCCTCGGGACTAACAATGAGCAGTTCTTC.

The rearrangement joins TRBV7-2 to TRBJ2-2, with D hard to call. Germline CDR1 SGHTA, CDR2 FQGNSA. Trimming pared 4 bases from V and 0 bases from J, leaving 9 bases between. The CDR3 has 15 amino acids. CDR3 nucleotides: TGTGCCAGCAGCTACCGCTTCGCGAACACCGGGGAGCTGTTTTTT. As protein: CASSYRFANTGELFF.

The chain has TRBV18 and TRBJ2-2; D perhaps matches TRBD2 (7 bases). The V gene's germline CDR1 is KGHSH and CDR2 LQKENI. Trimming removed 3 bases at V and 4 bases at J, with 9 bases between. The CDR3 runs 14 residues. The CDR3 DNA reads TGTGCCAGCTCACCGGGGGGGCCCACCGGGGAGCTGTTTTTT. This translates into CASSPGGPTGELFF.

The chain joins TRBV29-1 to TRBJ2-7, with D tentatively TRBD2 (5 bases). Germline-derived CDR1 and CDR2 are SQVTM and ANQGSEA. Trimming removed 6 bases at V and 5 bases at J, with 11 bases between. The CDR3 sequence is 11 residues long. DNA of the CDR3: TGCAGCGTCCCAATGCGGGACGAGCAGTACTTC. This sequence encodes CSVPMRDEQYF.

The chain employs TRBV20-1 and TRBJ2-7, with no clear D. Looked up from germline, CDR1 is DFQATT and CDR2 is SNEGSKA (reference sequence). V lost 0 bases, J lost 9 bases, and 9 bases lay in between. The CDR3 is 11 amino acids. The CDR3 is CSARDLGGQYF. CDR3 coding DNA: TGCAGTGCTAGAGACCTGGGCGGGCAGTACTTC.

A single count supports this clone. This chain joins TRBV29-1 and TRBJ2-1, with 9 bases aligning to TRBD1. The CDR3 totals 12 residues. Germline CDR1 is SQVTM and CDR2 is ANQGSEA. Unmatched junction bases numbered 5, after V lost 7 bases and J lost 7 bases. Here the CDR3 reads CSARQGGNEQFF. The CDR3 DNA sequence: TGCAGCGCCCGACAGGGGGGTAATGAGCAGTTCTTC.

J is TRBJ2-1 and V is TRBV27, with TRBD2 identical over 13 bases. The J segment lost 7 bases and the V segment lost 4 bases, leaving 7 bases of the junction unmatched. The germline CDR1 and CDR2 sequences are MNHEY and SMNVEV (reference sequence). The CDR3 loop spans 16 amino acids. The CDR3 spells CASSSRGLAGVNEQFF. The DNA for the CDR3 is TGTGCCAGCAGTTCCCGTGGACTAGCGGGAGTTAATGAGCAGTTCTTC.

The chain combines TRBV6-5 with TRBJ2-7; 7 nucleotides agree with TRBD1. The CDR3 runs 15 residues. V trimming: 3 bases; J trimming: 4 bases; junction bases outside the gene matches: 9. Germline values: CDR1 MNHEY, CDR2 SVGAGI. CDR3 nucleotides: TGTGCCAGCAGTTATTCCGGGACAGTAATATACGAGCAGTACTTC. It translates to CASSYSGTVIYEQYF.

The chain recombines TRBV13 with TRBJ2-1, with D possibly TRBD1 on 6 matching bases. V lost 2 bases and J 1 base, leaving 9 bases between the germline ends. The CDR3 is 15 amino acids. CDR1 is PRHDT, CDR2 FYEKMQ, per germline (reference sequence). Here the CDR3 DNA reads TGTGCCAGCAGCTTATTACAGGGATCCTACAATGAGCAGTTCTTC. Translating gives CASSLLQGSYNEQFF.

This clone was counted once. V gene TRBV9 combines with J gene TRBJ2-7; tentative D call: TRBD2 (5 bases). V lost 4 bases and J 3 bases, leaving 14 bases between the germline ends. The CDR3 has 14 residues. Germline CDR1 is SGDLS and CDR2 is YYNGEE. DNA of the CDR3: TGTGCCAGCAGCCCTATACAACGGGACTACGAGCAGTACTTC. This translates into CASSPIQRDYEQYF.

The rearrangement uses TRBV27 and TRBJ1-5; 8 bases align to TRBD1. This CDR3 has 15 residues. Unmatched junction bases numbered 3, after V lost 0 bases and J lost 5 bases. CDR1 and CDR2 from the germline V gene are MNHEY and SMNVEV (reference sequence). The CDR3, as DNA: TGTGCCAGCAGTTTATCGGGCAGGGGGCATCAGCCCCAGCATTTT. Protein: CASSLSGRGHQPQHF.

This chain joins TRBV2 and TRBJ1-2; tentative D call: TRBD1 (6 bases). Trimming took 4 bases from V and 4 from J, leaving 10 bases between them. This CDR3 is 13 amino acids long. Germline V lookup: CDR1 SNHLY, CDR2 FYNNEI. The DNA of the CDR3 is TGTGCCAGCAGTGGGAGGACAGCCTATGGCTACACCTTC. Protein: CASSGRTAYGYTF.

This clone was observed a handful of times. The CDR3 DNA reads as TGTGCCAGCAGCTTGAGCGTTTTCTTCTACACTGAAGCTTTCTTT. Its translation: CASSLSVFFYTEAFF. The V gene is TRBV5-5, the J gene TRBJ1-1, with D uncertain. CDR1 is SGHKS, CDR2 YYEKEE, per germline (reference sequence). CDR3 length: 15 amino acids. V gave up 1 base and J gave up 3 bases, with 13 bases separating them.

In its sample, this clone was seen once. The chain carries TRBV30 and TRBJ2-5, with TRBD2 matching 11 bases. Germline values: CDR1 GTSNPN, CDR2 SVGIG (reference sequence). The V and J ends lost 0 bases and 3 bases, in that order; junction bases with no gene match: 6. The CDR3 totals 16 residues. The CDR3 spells CAWSVLAGGDEETQYF. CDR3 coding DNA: TGTGCCTGGAGTGTGCTAGCGGGGGGCGATGAAGAGACCCAGTACTTC.

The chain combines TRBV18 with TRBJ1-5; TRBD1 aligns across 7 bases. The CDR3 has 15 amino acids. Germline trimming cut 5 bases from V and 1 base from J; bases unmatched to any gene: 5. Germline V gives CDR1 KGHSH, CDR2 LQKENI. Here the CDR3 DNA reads TGTGCCAGCTCAAAGGGGGCAGGGAGCAATCAGCCCCAGCATTTT. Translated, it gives CASSKGAGSNQPQHF.

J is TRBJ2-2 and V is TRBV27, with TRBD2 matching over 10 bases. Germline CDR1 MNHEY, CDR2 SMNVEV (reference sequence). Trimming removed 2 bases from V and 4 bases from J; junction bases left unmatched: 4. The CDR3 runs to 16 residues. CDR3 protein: CASSLGRTSGTGELFF. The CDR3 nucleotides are TGTGCCAGCAGTTTAGGGAGGACTAGCGGCACCGGGGAGCTGTTTTTT.

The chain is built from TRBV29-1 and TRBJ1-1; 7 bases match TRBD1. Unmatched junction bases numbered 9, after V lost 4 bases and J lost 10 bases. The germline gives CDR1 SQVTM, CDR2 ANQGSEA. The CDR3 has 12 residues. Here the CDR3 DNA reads TGCAGCGTTGTTATCAGGGGGGATGGAGCTTTCTTT. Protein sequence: CSVVIRGDGAFF.

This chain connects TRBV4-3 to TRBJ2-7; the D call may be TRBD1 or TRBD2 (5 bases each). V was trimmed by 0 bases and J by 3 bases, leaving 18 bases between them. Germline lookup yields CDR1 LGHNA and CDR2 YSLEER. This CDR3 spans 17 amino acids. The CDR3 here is CASSQDPKGTTYYEQYF. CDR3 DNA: TGCGCCAGCAGCCAAGATCCCAAGGGGACCACGTACTACGAGCAGTACTTC.

This CDR3 reads CASSFRNTIYF. CDR3 DNA sequence: TGTGCCAGCAGCTTTCGAAACACCATATATTTT. The V call is TRBV5-4, the J call TRBJ1-3; no firm D call. The V gene lost 2 bases and the J gene lost 5 bases, with 2 bases spanning the gap. The length of the CDR3 is 11 residues. Germline lookup yields CDR1 SGHNT and CDR2 YYREEE (reference sequence).

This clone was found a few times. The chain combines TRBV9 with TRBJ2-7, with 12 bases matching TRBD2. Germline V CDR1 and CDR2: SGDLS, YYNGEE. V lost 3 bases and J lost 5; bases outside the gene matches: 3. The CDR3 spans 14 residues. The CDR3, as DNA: TGTGCCAGCAGCGCCAGACTAGCGGGAGACGAGCAGTACTTC. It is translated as CASSARLAGDEQYF.